This is a list of T cell receptor beta chains from one sample in a study of blood T cells in healthy people across ages. TCRdb called the 5' RACE reads again in MiXCR, with one record for every CDR3 protein. The table has about 800,000 distinct CDR3 sequences, more than 45% seen once. Sequencing used blood. The receptors shown here come from a man aged 30 to 45 in good health. CDR3s include the opening cysteine and the closing phenylalanine or tryptophan. The order of the fields is clone size, J gene, V gene, CDR3 protein. A clone size is listed for some rows: how often the clone was seen (once, few, many), or a class if it is expanded.

clone size: .
J gene: TRBJ1-1
V gene: TRBV20-1
CDR3 protein: CSASRTYEAFF

clone size: few
J gene: TRBJ2-5
V gene: TRBV29-1
CDR3 protein: CSVEILGQGALEYF

clone size: few
J gene: TRBJ2-5
V gene: TRBV7-2
CDR3 protein: CASSPGSGTETQYF

clone size: .
J gene: TRBJ1-1
V gene: TRBV20-1
CDR3 protein: CSANGGRLGAEAFF

clone size: once
J gene: TRBJ2-1
V gene: TRBV30
CDR3 protein: CAAGTYEQFF

clone size: .
J gene: TRBJ1-6
V gene: TRBV20-1
CDR3 protein: CSARDHGRGPPLHF

clone size: .
J gene: TRBJ1-1
V gene: TRBV29-1
CDR3 protein: CSVAYNTEAFF

clone size: .
J gene: TRBJ2-3
V gene: TRBV7-2
CDR3 protein: CASSRLVHTDTQYF

clone size: few
J gene: TRBJ2-1
V gene: TRBV15
CDR3 protein: CATSRDPWARSYNEQFF

clone size: .
J gene: TRBJ1-2
V gene: TRBV20-1
CDR3 protein: CSARQTGLFYGYTF

clone size: .
J gene: TRBJ2-3
V gene: TRBV7-6
CDR3 protein: CASSLIPSSTDTQYF

clone size: .
J gene: TRBJ2-4
V gene: TRBV7-9
CDR3 protein: CASSSKDATPQYF

clone size: few
J gene: TRBJ2-1
V gene: TRBV20-1
CDR3 protein: CSARDPGPYNEQFF

clone size: .
J gene: TRBJ1-6
V gene: TRBV2
CDR3 protein: CASSEAAESPLHF

clone size: .
J gene: TRBJ2-1
V gene: TRBV9
CDR3 protein: CASSLLEWTAYNEQFF

clone size: .
J gene: TRBJ1-5
V gene: TRBV28
CDR3 protein: CASRPEAGSQPQHF

clone size: .
J gene: TRBJ2-1
V gene: TRBV7-9
CDR3 protein: CASSFPSSGGFDEQFF

clone size: few
J gene: TRBJ2-7
V gene: TRBV28
CDR3 protein: CASQGRLNSYEQYF

clone size: few
J gene: TRBJ2-7
V gene: TRBV12-3/TRBV12-4
CDR3 protein: CASSFSPGEQYF

clone size: once
J gene: .
V gene: TRBV20-1
CDR3 protein: CSEKRSSYNEQYF

clone size: .
J gene: TRBJ1-5
V gene: TRBV7-8
CDR3 protein: CASSPQTGDDNQPQHF

clone size: .
J gene: TRBJ1-6
V gene: TRBV6-5
CDR3 protein: CASSYSIVGSGSYNSPLHF

clone size: .
J gene: TRBJ1-6
V gene: TRBV7-2
CDR3 protein: CASSTLGVGGSPLHF

clone size: .
J gene: TRBJ2-3
V gene: TRBV29-1
CDR3 protein: CSVRPISDTQYF

clone size: .
J gene: TRBJ2-2
V gene: TRBV29-1
CDR3 protein: CSVEDRGELFF

clone size: few
J gene: TRBJ2-1
V gene: TRBV5-1
CDR3 protein: CASMSGTGTYNEQFF

clone size: .
J gene: TRBJ1-6
V gene: TRBV27
CDR3 protein: CASSLRVLSLAPLHF

clone size: .
J gene: TRBJ2-3
V gene: TRBV4-1
CDR3 protein: CASSLLWGQTNTQYF

clone size: few
J gene: TRBJ2-1
V gene: TRBV5-1
CDR3 protein: CASSFIGTSGNEQFF

clone size: .
J gene: TRBJ2-1
V gene: TRBV7-2
CDR3 protein: CASSVRGLRRGIPYNEQFF